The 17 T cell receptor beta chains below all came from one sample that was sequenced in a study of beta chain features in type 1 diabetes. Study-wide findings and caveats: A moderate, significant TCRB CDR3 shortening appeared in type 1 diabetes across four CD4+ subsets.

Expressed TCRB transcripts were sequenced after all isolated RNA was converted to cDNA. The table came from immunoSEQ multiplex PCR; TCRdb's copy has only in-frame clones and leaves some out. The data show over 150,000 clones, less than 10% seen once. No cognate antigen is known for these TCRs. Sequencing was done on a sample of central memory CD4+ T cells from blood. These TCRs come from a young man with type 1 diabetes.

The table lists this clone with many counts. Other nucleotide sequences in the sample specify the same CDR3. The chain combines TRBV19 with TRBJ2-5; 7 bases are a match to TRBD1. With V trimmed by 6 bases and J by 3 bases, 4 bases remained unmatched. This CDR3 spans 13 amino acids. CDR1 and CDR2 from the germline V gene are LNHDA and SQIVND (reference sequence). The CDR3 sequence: CASSGTDKETQYF. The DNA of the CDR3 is TGTGCCAGTAGCGGGACAGACAAAGAGACCCAGTACTTC.

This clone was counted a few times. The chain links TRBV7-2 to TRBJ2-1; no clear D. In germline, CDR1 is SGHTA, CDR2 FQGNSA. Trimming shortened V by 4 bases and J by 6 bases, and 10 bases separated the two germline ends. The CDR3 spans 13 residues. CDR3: CASSSQFLNEQFF. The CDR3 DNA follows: TGTGCCAGCAGCTCCCAGTTCCTCAATGAGCAGTTCTTC.

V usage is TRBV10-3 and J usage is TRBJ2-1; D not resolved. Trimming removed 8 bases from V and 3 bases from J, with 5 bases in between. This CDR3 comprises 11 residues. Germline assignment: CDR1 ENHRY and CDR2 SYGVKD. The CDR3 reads CAIANYNEQFF. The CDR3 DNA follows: TGTGCCATCGCTAACTACAATGAGCAGTTCTTC.

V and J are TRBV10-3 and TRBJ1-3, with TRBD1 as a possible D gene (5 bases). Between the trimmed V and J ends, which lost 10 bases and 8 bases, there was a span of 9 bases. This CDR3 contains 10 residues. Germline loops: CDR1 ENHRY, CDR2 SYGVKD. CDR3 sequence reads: CASGDYTIYF. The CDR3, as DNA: TGTGCCAGCGGGGACTACACCATATATTTT.

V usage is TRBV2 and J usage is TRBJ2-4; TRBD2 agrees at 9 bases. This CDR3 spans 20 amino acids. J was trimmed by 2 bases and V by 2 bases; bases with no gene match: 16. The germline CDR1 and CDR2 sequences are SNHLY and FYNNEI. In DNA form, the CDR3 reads TGTGCCAGCAGTGAATTCTCGCGCGCGGGGGGGTATCGTACCAAAAACATTCAGTACTTC. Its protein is CASSEFSRAGGYRTKNIQYF. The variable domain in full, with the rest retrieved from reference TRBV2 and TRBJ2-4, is EPEVTQTPSHQVTQMGQEVILRCVPISNHLYFYWYRQILGQKVEFLVSFYNNEISEKSEIFDDQFSVERPDGSNFTLKIRSTKLEDSAMYFCASSEFSRAGGYRTKNIQYFGAGTRLSVL.

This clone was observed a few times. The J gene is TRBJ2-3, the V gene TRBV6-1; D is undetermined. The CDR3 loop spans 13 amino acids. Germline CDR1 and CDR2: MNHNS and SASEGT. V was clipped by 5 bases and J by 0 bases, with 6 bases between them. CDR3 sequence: CASSWRSTDTQYF. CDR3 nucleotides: TGTGCCAGCAGTTGGCGGAGCACAGATACGCAGTATTTT.

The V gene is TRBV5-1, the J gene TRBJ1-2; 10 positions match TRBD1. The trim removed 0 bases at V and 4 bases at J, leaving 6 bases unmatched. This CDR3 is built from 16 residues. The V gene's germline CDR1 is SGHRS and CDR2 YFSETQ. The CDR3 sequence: CASSLAPGQGTYGYTF. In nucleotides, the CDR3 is TGCGCCAGCAGCTTGGCCCCGGGACAGGGGACCTATGGCTACACCTTC. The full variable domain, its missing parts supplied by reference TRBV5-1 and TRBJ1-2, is KAGVTQTPRYLIKTRGQQVTLSCSPISGHRSVSWYQQTPGQGLQFLFEYFSETQRNKGNFPGRFSGRQFSNSRSEMNVSTLELGDSALYLCASSLAPGQGTYGYTFGSGTRLTVV.

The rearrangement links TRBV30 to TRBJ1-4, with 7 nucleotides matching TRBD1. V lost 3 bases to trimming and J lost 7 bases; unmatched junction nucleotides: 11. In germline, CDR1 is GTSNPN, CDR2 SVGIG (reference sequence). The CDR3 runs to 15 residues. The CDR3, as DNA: TGTGCCTGGAGACCCTTAGAGGGGGCCGGTGAAAAACTGTTTTTT. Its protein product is CAWRPLEGAGEKLFF.

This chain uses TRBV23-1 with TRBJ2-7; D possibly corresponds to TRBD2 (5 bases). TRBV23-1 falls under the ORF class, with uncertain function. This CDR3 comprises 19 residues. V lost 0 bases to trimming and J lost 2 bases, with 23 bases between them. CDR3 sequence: CASSQSAGADYTLPYEQYF. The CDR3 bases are TGCGCCAGCAGTCAATCCGCAGGCGCCGACTACACTCTGCCCTACGAGCAGTACTTC.

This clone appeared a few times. The CDR3 DNA follows: TGTGCCAGCAGTTTAGGGCATGGGAACACTGAAGCTTTCTTT. It yields the protein CASSLGHGNTEAFF. This chain joins TRBV28 and TRBJ1-1; D uncertain. Trimming removed 2 bases from V and 1 base from J, with 8 bases in between. The CDR3 runs 14 residues. Germline assignment: CDR1 MDHEN and CDR2 SYDVKM.

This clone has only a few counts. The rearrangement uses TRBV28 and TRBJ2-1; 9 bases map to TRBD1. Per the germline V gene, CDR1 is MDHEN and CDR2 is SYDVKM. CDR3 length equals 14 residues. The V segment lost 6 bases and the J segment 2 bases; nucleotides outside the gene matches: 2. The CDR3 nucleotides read TGTGCCAGCAGACAGGGGGCCCCCTACAATGAGCAGTTCTTC. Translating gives CASRQGAPYNEQFF.

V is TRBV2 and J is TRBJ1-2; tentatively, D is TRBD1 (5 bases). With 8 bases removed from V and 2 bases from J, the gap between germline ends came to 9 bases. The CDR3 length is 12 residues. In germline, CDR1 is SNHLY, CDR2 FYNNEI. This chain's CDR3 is CASGALNYGYTF. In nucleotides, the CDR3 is TGTGCCAGCGGGGCCCTAAACTATGGCTACACCTTC.

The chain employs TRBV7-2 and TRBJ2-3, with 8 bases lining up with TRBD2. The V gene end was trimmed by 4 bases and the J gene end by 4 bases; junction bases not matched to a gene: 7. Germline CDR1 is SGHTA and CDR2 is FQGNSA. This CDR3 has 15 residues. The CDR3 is CASSSGLGNADTQYF. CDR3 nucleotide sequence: TGTGCCAGCAGCTCGGGACTAGGGAACGCAGATACGCAGTATTTT.

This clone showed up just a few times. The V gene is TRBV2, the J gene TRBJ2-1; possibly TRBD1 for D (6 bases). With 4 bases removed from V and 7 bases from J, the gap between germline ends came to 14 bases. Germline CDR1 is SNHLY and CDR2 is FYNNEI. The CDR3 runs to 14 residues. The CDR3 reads CASSARQAMNEQFF. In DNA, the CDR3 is TGTGCCAGCAGTGCCAGACAGGCGATGAATGAGCAGTTCTTC.

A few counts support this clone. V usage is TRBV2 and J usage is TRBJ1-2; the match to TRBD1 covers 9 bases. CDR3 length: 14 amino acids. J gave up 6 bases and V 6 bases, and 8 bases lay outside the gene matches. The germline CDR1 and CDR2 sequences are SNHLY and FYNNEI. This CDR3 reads CASRMDRGGHGYTF. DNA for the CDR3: TGTGCCAGCAGGATGGACAGGGGCGGCCATGGCTACACCTTC.

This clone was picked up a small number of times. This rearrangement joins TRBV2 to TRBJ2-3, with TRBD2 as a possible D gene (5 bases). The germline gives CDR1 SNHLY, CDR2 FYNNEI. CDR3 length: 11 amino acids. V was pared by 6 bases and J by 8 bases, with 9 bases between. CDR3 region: CASRTGSTQYF. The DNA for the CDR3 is TGTGCCAGCAGGACGGGGAGTACGCAGTATTTT.

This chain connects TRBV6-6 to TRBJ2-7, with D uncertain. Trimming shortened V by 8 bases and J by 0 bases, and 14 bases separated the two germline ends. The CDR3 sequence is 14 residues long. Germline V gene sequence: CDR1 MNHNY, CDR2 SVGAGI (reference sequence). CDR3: CASGATYSSYEQYF. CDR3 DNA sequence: TGTGCCAGCGGCGCGACTTATAGCTCCTACGAGCAGTACTTC.